This record covers a single T cell receptor (beta chain). One end of the junction does not line up with germline, which may come from a read error. The CDR3 runs to 14 residues. CDR1 and CDR2 (germline): LGHNA, YNFKEQ. Previously reported methods and listed TCR primers produced the bulk TCR libraries. TCRdb reprocessed the PCR reads via MiXCR and lists one record per CDR3 protein. The sample holds 460,000 or so distinct CDR3 sequences, around a fifth seen once. This record belongs to a study of molecular identifiers for immune sequencing clone quantification. The V gene is TRBV4-2, the J gene TRBJ2-7; possibly TRBD2 for D (6 bases). Sequenced input: naive CD8+ T cells from blood, with Jurkat cell RNA spiked in. Subset denoted: FACS-sorted CD8+CD4-CCR7+CD45RA+ naive T cells. The receptor's source is a human donor in good health. Some libraries in this study had Jurkat cell RNA spiked in. The CDR3 DNA is TGTGCTAGCAGCCCCCTGACTAGTTCCGACGAGCAGTACTTC. This encodes CASSPLTSSDEQYF.